The 9 T cell receptor beta chains below all came from one sample that was sequenced in a study of blood T cell repertoires in COVID-19. The protocol was immunoSEQ multiplex PCR, while the TCRdb copy is restricted to in-frame clones and leaves out a portion. The data show 200,000 to 300,000 clones, 84% seen once. Sequenced material: peripheral blood. The receptors were gathered from a man in his 60s with acute or convalescent COVID-19.

The chain has TRBV6-5 and TRBJ2-7; D remains ambiguous. From germline, CDR1 is MNHEY and CDR2 SVGAGI. CDR3 length equals 11 residues. V was cut by 4 bases and J by 3 bases, with 4 bases left in between. For the CDR3, the DNA is TGTGCCAGCAGTTCCCACTACGAGCAGTACTTC. This gives the protein CASSSHYEQYF.

V usage is TRBV9 and J usage is TRBJ2-3, with TRBD2 matching 15 bases. The CDR3 totals 18 residues. CDR1 SGDLS and CDR2 YYNGEE come from the germline V gene. The J segment lost 5 bases and the V segment lost 0 bases, leaving 7 bases of the junction unmatched. The CDR3 DNA reads as TGTGCCAGCAGCGTAGGGACTAGCGGGGGGGGATACAGAGATACGCAGTATTTT. Amino acid sequence: CASSVGTSGGGYRDTQYF.

DNA for the CDR3: TGCGCCAGCAGCCCAGGCCCGCTAGCGGGGGGGCAAGAGACCCAGTACTTC. As protein: CASSPGPLAGGQETQYF. The V and J genes are TRBV4-1 and TRBJ2-5; 12 positions match TRBD2. CDR1 and CDR2 from the germline V gene are MGHRA and YSYEKL. This CDR3 spans 17 amino acids. V dropped 4 bases and J dropped 2; count of bases not matched to a gene: 8.

V is TRBV15 and J is TRBJ1-1, with 7 bases lining up with TRBD1. The CDR3 covers 15 residues. The trim removed 4 bases at V and 0 bases at J, leaving 5 bases unmatched. Per the germline V gene, CDR1 is LNHNV and CDR2 is YYDKDF (reference sequence). The CDR3 DNA reads TGTGCCACCAGCACCCGGACAGGCATGAACACTGAAGCTTTCTTT. Encoded protein: CATSTRTGMNTEAFF.

The chain couples TRBV18 to TRBJ1-1, with D uncertain. CDR3 length: 14 residues. V was cut by 2 bases and J by 2 bases, with 9 bases left in between. Per germline, CDR1 KGHSH and CDR2 LQKENI. The CDR3 region has the DNA TGTGCCAGCTCACCAGGAAGGAGTAACACTGAAGCTTTCTTT. Protein sequence: CASSPGRSNTEAFF.

This sequence joins TRBV21-1 and TRBJ1-1; TRBD1 reflects the table's D call only, with no check against the DNA. TRBV21-1 is recorded as a pseudogene. This CDR3 has 17 amino acids. The CDR3 DNA reads as TGTGCCAGCAGCAATTGTTACAGGGGCCGCCTGAACACTGAAGCTTTCTTT. Its translation is CASSNCYRGRLNTEAFF.

The chain joins TRBV4-3 to TRBJ2-5, with a weak D call TRBD1 (6 bases). Germline lookup yields CDR1 LGHNA and CDR2 YSLEER. Trimming stripped 0 bases from V and 2 bases from J, with 10 bases between. This CDR3 is built from 15 residues. The CDR3 nucleotides read TGCGCCAGCAGCCAAGATACAGGGACACAAGAGACCCAGTACTTC. Translating gives CASSQDTGTQETQYF.

This sequence joins TRBV5-4 and TRBJ2-5; 7 bases align to TRBD2. Germline V gives CDR1 SGHNT, CDR2 YYREEE (reference sequence). Trimming removed 3 bases from V and 4 bases from J; junction bases left unmatched: 15. The CDR3 length is 17 residues. The DNA for the CDR3 is TGTGCCAGCAGCTCCTATAGACGGGAGGAGGAGGGAGAGACCCAGTACTTC. It translates to CASSSYRREEEGETQYF.

Only a few counts were recorded for this clone. This chain joins TRBV6-2 or TRBV6-3 and TRBJ2-7; 12 bases align to TRBD2. Looked up from germline, CDR1 is MNHEY and CDR2 is SVGEGT. The CDR3 is 15 amino acids. V gave up 4 bases and J gave up 8 bases; unmatched junction bases: 9. CDR3 in amino acids: CASSSLTSGRPQQYF. The CDR3, as DNA: TGTGCCAGCAGTTCCTTGACTAGCGGGAGACCCCAGCAGTACTTC.